The T cell receptor beta chain under discussion was sequenced for a study of T cell responses to AZD1222 COVID-19 vaccine. Some clones are missing from TCRdb's copy, which holds only in-frame ones; the method was immunoSEQ multiplex PCR. The table lists about 28,000 clones, about three quarters of them singletons. The V segment lost 2 bases and the J segment 10 bases; nucleotides outside the gene matches: 3. The germline V gene encodes CDR1 GTSNPN and CDR2 SVGIG (reference sequence). The CDR3 contains 12 residues. The sample holds a few counts of this clone. The chain joins TRBV30 to TRBJ2-1; 9 bases agree with TRBD1. This TCR was recovered from an adult in good health. The material was peripheral blood, obtained on day 0 of AZD1222 vaccination. Here the CDR3 reads CAWSFGTGEQFF. In nucleotides, the CDR3 is TGTGCCTGGAGTTTCGGGACAGGGGAGCAGTTCTTC.